This TCR beta chain was profiled in a study of tumor and adjacent non-tumor tissue in lung cancer. On the study more broadly: Patients comprised roughly 12 adenocarcinoma, 2 squamous cell carcinoma and 1 small cell lung cancer.

Germline V CDR1 and CDR2: MGHRA, YSYEKL. This CDR3 has 14 residues. Regarding the study as a whole: Tumor tissue had significantly higher TCR diversity than normal lung. Top 100 clones took a larger repertoire share in normal lung.

Turning to this clonotype: Its specificity is not known. One junction end does not reproduce the germline sequence, and a read error may be involved.

The template was RNA from unsorted bulk tissue. TCRbeta libraries were built with three rounds of nested PCR, modified from ARM-PCR. Via MiXCR, TCRdb re-called the multiplex PCR reads, giving one row per CDR3 protein. The sample records roughly 75,000 distinct CDR3 sequences, roughly 73% being singletons. The material sequenced was lung tumor tissue. The V and J genes are TRBV4-1 and TRBJ2-7, with D possibly TRBD1 on 7 matching bases. The source is a woman aged 50 to 60 with non-small cell lung cancer. The CDR3 DNA sequence: TGCGCCAGCAGCCCGACAGGGACTGTCTACGAGCAATACTTC. Amino acids: CASSPTGTVYEQYF.